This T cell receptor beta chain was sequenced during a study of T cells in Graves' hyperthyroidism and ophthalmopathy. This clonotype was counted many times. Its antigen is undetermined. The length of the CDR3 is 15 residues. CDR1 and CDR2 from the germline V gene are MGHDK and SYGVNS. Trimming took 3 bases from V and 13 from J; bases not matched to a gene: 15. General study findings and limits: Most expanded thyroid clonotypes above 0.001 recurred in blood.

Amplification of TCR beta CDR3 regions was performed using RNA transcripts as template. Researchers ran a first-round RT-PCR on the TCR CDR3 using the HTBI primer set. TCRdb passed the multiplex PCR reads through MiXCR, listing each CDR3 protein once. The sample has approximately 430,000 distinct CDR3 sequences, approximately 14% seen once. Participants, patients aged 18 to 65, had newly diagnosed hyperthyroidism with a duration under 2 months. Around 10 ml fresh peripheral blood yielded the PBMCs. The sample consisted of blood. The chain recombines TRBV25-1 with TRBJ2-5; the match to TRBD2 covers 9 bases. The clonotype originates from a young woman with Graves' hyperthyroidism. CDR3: CASSDPMAGGALLYF. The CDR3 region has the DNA TGTGCCAGCAGTGACCCAATGGCGGGAGGGGCCCTATTGTACTTC.